The rows below give T cell receptor beta chains drawn from one sample of a study of OX40 agonist ivuxolimab in advanced cancers. Measured with immunoSEQ multiplex PCR; TCRdb has only the in-frame clones, and not every one. The sample has fewer than 45,000 clones; about 89% are singletons. The sample was CD4+ or CD8+ T cells sorted from blood, taken in a trial of the OX40 agonist ivuxolimab. Every receptor here comes from an adult with an advanced solid tumor such as melanoma, head and neck, liver or kidney cancer. The CDR3 runs from the conserved cysteine through the conserved F or W. The order of the fields is V gene, clone size, D gene, J gene, CDR3 protein, CDR3 DNA. The D gene is left open where the match is weak. A clone size is listed for some rows: how often the clone was seen (once, few, many), or a class if it is expanded.

V: TRBV7-9; size: -; D: -; J: TRBJ1-2; CDR3: CASTVSQGLNYGYTF; DNA: TGTGCCAGCACCGTCAGTCAGGGACTTAACTATGGCTACACCTTC
V: TRBV10-1; size: -; D: -; J: TRBJ2-3; CDR3: CASSTSVGPTDTQYF; DNA: TGCGCCAGCAGTACATCAGTGGGGCCCACAGATACGCAGTATTTT
V: TRBV7-3; size: -; D: TRBD1; J: TRBJ1-2; CDR3: CASSERGGTGDYGYTF; DNA: TGTGCCAGCAGCGAAAGAGGGGGGACAGGAGATTACGGCTACACCTTC
V: TRBV5-1; size: -; D: TRBD1; J: TRBJ1-1; CDR3: CASSGQDLNTEAFF; DNA: TGCGCCAGCAGCGGACAGGACTTGAACACTGAAGCTTTCTTT
V: TRBV5-4; size: -; D: -; J: TRBJ2-2; CDR3: CASSHGGANTGELFF; DNA: TGTGCCAGCAGCCATGGGGGAGCGAACACCGGGGAGCTGTTTTTT
V: TRBV10-3; size: -; D: TRBD1; J: TRBJ1-1; CDR3: CAISRQGATEAFF; DNA: TGTGCCATCAGTAGGCAGGGGGCCACTGAAGCTTTCTTT
V: TRBV19; size: -; D: -; J: TRBJ2-7; CDR3: CASSIIPFLNTGEQYF; DNA: TGTGCCAGTAGTATAATACCATTTCTAAATACGGGGGAGCAGTACTTC
V: TRBV5-1; size: -; D: -; J: TRBJ2-5; CDR3: CASSAGQRQETQYF; DNA: TGCGCCAGCAGCGCGGGACAGAGGCAAGAGACCCAGTACTTC
V: TRBV5-1; size: -; D: TRBD1; J: TRBJ1-1; CDR3: CASSWTGTANTEAFF; DNA: TGCGCCAGCAGCTGGACCGGGACAGCTAACACTGAAGCTTTCTTT
V: TRBV11-3; size: -; D: TRBD2; J: TRBJ2-1; CDR3: CASSLDGGSGAQRNNEQFF; DNA: TGTGCCAGCAGCTTAGATGGGGGTAGCGGGGCCCAAAGGAACAATGAGCAGTTCTTC
V: TRBV10-1; size: -; D: -; J: TRBJ2-4; CDR3: CASSEGGAKNIQYF; DNA: TGCGCCAGCAGTGAGGGGGGAGCCAAAAACATTCAGTACTTC
V: TRBV6-1; size: -; D: -; J: TRBJ1-2; CDR3: CASSPDLGGYTF; DNA: TGTGCCAGCAGTCCTGATTTGGGTGGCTACACCTTC
V: TRBV7-2; size: -; D: -; J: TRBJ2-1; CDR3: CASSWSDREQFF; DNA: TGTGCCAGCAGCTGGTCTGACAGGGAGCAGTTCTTC
V: TRBV5-1; size: -; D: -; J: TRBJ1-2; CDR3: CASRTETGYGYTF; DNA: TGCGCCAGCAGGACCGAAACAGGGTATGGCTACACCTTC
V: TRBV10-3; size: -; D: TRBD1; J: TRBJ1-1; CDR3: CAITGQAGDTEAFF; DNA: TGTGCCATCACCGGACAGGCGGGGGACACTGAAGCTTTCTTT
V: TRBV28; size: once; D: -; J: TRBJ2-5; CDR3: CASSSGGPGEETQYF; DNA: TGTGCCAGCAGTTCCGGGGGGCCTGGGGAAGAGACCCAGTACTTC
V: TRBV19; size: -; D: TRBD2; J: TRBJ2-7; CDR3: CATSRWGTNGVDYEQYF; DNA: TGTGCCACCTCAAGATGGGGGACTAATGGTGTAGACTACGAGCAGTACTTC
V: TRBV19; size: once; D: -; J: TRBJ2-2; CDR3: CASSIRTEIKSNTGELFF; DNA: TGTGCCAGTAGTATTCGGACAGAAATCAAATCGAACACCGGGGAGCTGTTTTTT
V: TRBV11-2; size: -; D: -; J: TRBJ2-5; CDR3: CASSPRWGQETQYF; DNA: TGTGCCAGCAGCCCACGCTGGGGGCAAGAGACCCAGTACTTC
V: TRBV28; size: -; D: TRBD1; J: TRBJ1-2; CDR3: CASSLNRGSYGYTF; DNA: TGTGCCAGCAGTTTGAACAGGGGATCTTATGGCTACACCTTC
V: TRBV27; size: once; D: -; J: TRBJ1-2; CDR3: CASSLKGMGYTF; DNA: TGTGCCAGCAGTTTAAAAGGGATGGGCTACACCTTC
V: TRBV4-2; size: few; D: -; J: TRBJ1-6; CDR3: CASSQGGQSENSPLHF; DNA: TGTGCCAGCAGCCAAGGGGGACAATCGGAGAATTCACCCCTCCACTTT
V: TRBV27; size: -; D: TRBD1; J: TRBJ2-5; CDR3: CASSSPKGGAETQYF; DNA: TGTGCCAGCAGTTCCCCCAAAGGGGGCGCGGAGACCCAGTACTTC
V: TRBV19; size: few; D: -; J: TRBJ1-5; CDR3: CASADGPYSNQPQHF; DNA: TGTGCCAGTGCTGATGGGCCATATAGCAATCAGCCCCAGCATTTT
V: TRBV18; size: -; D: TRBD1; J: TRBJ1-5; CDR3: CASSLLQGADQPQHF; DNA: TGTGCCAGCTCGCTACTACAGGGGGCGGATCAGCCCCAGCATTTT
V: TRBV7-2; size: -; D: -; J: TRBJ1-1; CDR3: CASSLAGTLNTEAFF; DNA: TGTGCCAGCAGCTTAGCGGGGACCCTGAACACTGAAGCTTTCTTT
V: TRBV2; size: -; D: -; J: TRBJ2-1; CDR3: CASTGRWDNEQFF; DNA: TGTGCCAGCACCGGTCGGTGGGACAATGAGCAGTTCTTC
V: TRBV2; size: -; D: -; J: TRBJ2-1; CDR3: CASSRLSYNEQFF; DNA: TGTGCCAGCAGTAGGTTATCCTACAATGAGCAGTTCTTC
V: TRBV7-9; size: -; D: -; J: TRBJ1-5; CDR3: CASSGRGKEPQHF; DNA: TGTGCCAGCAGCGGACGGGGGAAGGAGCCCCAGCATTTT
V: TRBV27; size: once; D: -; J: TRBJ2-7; CDR3: CASSPHPYYEQYF; DNA: TGTGCCAGCAGTCCCCACCCCTACTACGAGCAGTACTTC
V: TRBV28; size: -; D: -; J: TRBJ2-3; CDR3: CASRGGSHITSSTDTQYF; DNA: TGTGCCAGCAGGGGGGGAAGCCACATTACTTCTAGCACAGATACGCAGTATTTT
V: TRBV5-1; size: -; D: -; J: TRBJ2-2; CDR3: CASSLAAGDRTGELFF; DNA: TGCGCCAGCAGCTTGGCTGCAGGGGATAGGACCGGGGAGCTGTTTTTT
V: TRBV5-6; size: -; D: -; J: TRBJ1-1; CDR3: CASSLRGIGTEAFF; DNA: TGTGCCAGCAGCTTGCGGGGGATAGGGACTGAAGCTTTCTTT
V: TRBV7-8; size: -; D: -; J: TRBJ2-5; CDR3: CASTGGAETQYF; DNA: TGTGCCAGCACAGGGGGGGCTGAGACCCAGTACTTC
V: TRBV7-9; size: -; D: -; J: TRBJ1-4; CDR3: CASSLGESGNEKLFF; DNA: TGTGCCAGCAGCTTAGGAGAGTCAGGAAATGAAAAACTGTTTTTT
V: TRBV2; size: once; D: TRBD1; J: TRBJ1-2; CDR3: CASWDRAFGGYTF; DNA: TGTGCCAGCTGGGACAGGGCGTTTGGTGGCTACACCTTC
V: TRBV2; size: -; D: -; J: TRBJ2-7; CDR3: CASSDSPWDEQYF; DNA: TGTGCCAGCAGTGACTCCCCATGGGACGAGCAGTACTTC
V: TRBV5-6; size: -; D: TRBD1; J: TRBJ2-7; CDR3: CASSSLRTGANEQYF; DNA: TGTGCCAGCAGCTCACTCCGGACAGGGGCAAACGAGCAGTACTTC
V: TRBV19; size: -; D: -; J: TRBJ1-3; CDR3: CASQQSSGNTIYF; DNA: TGTGCCAGTCAGCAGTCCTCTGGAAACACCATATATTTT
V: TRBV29-1; size: -; D: TRBD2; J: TRBJ2-1; CDR3: CSVDQPSGGNEQFF; DNA: TGCAGCGTTGACCAGCCAAGCGGGGGCAATGAGCAGTTCTTC
V: TRBV6-1; size: -; D: -; J: TRBJ1-4; CDR3: CASSAGARVANEKLFF; DNA: TGTGCCAGCAGTGCGGGGGCCAGGGTGGCTAATGAAAAACTGTTTTTT